The 21 T cell receptor beta chains in this list originate from one sample, sequenced in a study of blood T cell repertoires in COVID-19. Profiled with immunoSEQ multiplex PCR; TCRdb holds only in-frame clones, not every one. The profile shows around 300,000 clones, around 90% of them singletons. The specimen sequenced was peripheral blood. The source of these receptors is a woman in her fifties or sixties with COVID-19, enrolled during active disease.

This sequence joins TRBV7-2 and TRBJ2-1; 10 bases align to TRBD2. This CDR3 has 17 residues. Losses at the gene ends were 2 bases for V and 4 bases for J; bases not matched to a gene: 8. Germline values: CDR1 SGHTA, CDR2 FQGNSA. This CDR3 reads CASSLKVKAGGYNEQFF. The CDR3 nucleotides are TGTGCCAGCAGCTTAAAGGTAAAAGCGGGAGGGTACAATGAGCAGTTCTTC.

This chain links TRBV2 with TRBJ2-5; a weak D match, TRBD1 (7 bases). The CDR3 has 14 amino acids. From germline, CDR1 is SNHLY and CDR2 FYNNEI. The V and J ends lost 5 bases and 4 bases respectively, with 14 bases between them. The CDR3 reads CASSLRRGRETQYF. The CDR3 region has the DNA TGTGCCAGCAGTCTCAGGAGGGGGCGAGAGACCCAGTACTTC.

The chain employs TRBV29-1 and TRBJ1-3, with 9 bases that match TRBD1. Germline V gives CDR1 SQVTM, CDR2 ANQGSEA. The CDR3 has 14 amino acids. V trimming: 7 bases; J trimming: 0 bases; junction bases outside the gene matches: 4. CDR3 sequence: CSAGTGISGNTIYF. CDR3 DNA sequence: TGCAGCGCGGGGACAGGGATCTCTGGAAACACCATATATTTT.

This chain connects TRBV5-1 to TRBJ2-1; TRBD2 matches 13 bases. This CDR3 has 17 residues. From germline, CDR1 is SGHRS and CDR2 YFSETQ. Losses at the gene ends were 1 base for V and 5 bases for J; bases not matched to a gene: 6. The CDR3 loop reads CASSLPGLAGANNEQFF. The CDR3 region has the DNA TGCGCCAGCAGCTTGCCCGGACTAGCGGGAGCCAACAATGAGCAGTTCTTC.

CDR3 nucleotides: TGCAGTGCTAGTCCAACTACAGATACGCAGTATTTT. Its translation is CSASPTTDTQYF. The chain uses TRBV20-1 and TRBJ2-3; D is undetermined. Germline CDR1 is DFQATT and CDR2 is SNEGSKA (reference sequence). Trimming took 3 bases from V and 3 from J, leaving 7 bases between them. CDR3 length: 12 residues.

The chain couples TRBV18 to TRBJ2-7; 7 nucleotides agree with TRBD2. Germline values: CDR1 KGHSH, CDR2 LQKENI. The ends lost 4 bases at V and 4 bases at J; junction bases unmatched: 4. The CDR3 runs to 13 residues. DNA for the CDR3: TGTGCCAGCTCACGGGAGGGAAGGTACGAGCAGTACTTC. It encodes CASSREGRYEQYF.

The V and J genes are TRBV12-3 or TRBV12-4 and TRBJ1-2; D remains ambiguous. Trimming took off 6 bases at V and 8 bases at J, with 16 bases between the two ends. The length of the CDR3 is 13 residues. The CDR3 DNA reads TGTGCCAGCAGCGGTGGGTTTAGAGGCGGCTACACCTTC. It yields the protein CASSGGFRGGYTF.

The rearrangement joins TRBV18 to TRBJ1-4; D is unresolved. V was pared by 3 bases and J by 8 bases, with 7 bases between. Germline CDR1 is KGHSH and CDR2 is LQKENI. The CDR3 is 12 amino acids. The CDR3 is CASSPRGEKLFF. The CDR3 DNA reads as TGTGCCAGCTCACCGCGAGGAGAAAAACTGTTTTTT.

The V and J genes are TRBV6-6 and TRBJ2-2; TRBD1 aligns across 9 bases. The V gene end was trimmed by 2 bases and the J gene end by 7 bases; junction bases not matched to a gene: 5. This CDR3 region has 15 residues. CDR1 is MNHNY, CDR2 SVGAGI, per germline (reference sequence). CDR3 residues: CASSYVGQGNGELFF. CDR3 nucleotide sequence: TGTGCCAGCAGTTACGTGGGACAGGGCAACGGGGAGCTGTTTTTT.

V gene TRBV30 combines with J gene TRBJ1-5; D remains unclear. V was shortened by 0 bases and J by 0 bases, with 9 bases between the two germline ends. The CDR3 length is 15 residues. Germline CDR1 is GTSNPN and CDR2 is SVGIG (reference sequence). This chain's CDR3 is CAWSVRSYSNQPQHF. CDR3 in DNA: TGTGCCTGGAGTGTTCGGTCCTATAGCAATCAGCCCCAGCATTTT.

On this clone itself: A read error may produce the germline difference seen at one junction end. The same CDR3 can be traced to other DNA sequences in this sample. The V and J genes are TRBV6-1 and TRBJ2-7; TRBD2 matches at 12 bases. This CDR3 contains 15 residues. The V gene's germline CDR1 is MNHNS and CDR2 SASEGT. The CDR3 protein is CASREGLAGIYEQYF. The CDR3, as DNA: TGTGCCAGCAGGGAAGGACTAGCGGGAATCTACGAGCAGTACTTC.

The chain recombines TRBV14 with TRBJ1-6, with 7 bases lining up with TRBD1. CDR1 and CDR2 from the germline V gene are SGHDN and FVKESK. This CDR3 has 13 residues. V lost 6 bases to trimming and J lost 8 bases; unmatched junction nucleotides: 4. CDR3 coding DNA: TGTGCCAGCAGGAGACAGGGTTATTCACCCCTCCACTTT. It translates to CASRRQGYSPLHF. Variable domain in full (rest from reference TRBV14 and TRBJ1-6): EAGVTQFPSHSVIEKGQTVTLRCDPISGHDNLYWYRRVMGKEIKFLLHFVKESKQDESGMPNNRFLAERTGGTYSTLKVQPAELEDSGVYFCASRRQGYSPLHFGNGTRLTVT.

This clone was detected a few times. The chain links TRBV18 to TRBJ1-4; D perhaps matches TRBD1 (5 bases). The length of the CDR3 is 16 residues. CDR1 and CDR2 from the germline V gene are KGHSH and LQKENI. V lost 0 bases to trimming and J lost 5 bases, with 13 bases between them. The CDR3 coding sequence is TGTGCCAGCTCACCACCGAAGACAGTGGTGAATGAAAAACTGTTTTTT. It is translated as CASSPPKTVVNEKLFF.

The V and J genes are TRBV18 and TRBJ2-2, with D possibly TRBD1 on 6 matching bases. The germline V and J ends were trimmed by 6 bases and 0 bases, with 14 bases remaining between them. The CDR3 loop spans 16 amino acids. Germline loops: CDR1 KGHSH, CDR2 LQKENI. This chain's CDR3 is CASSSSGTSNTGELFF. CDR3 nucleotides: TGTGCCAGCTCGTCTTCCGGGACATCGAACACCGGGGAGCTGTTTTTT.

The V and J genes are TRBV19 and TRBJ2-1; D remains unclear. V lost 1 base and J 9 bases, leaving 10 bases between the germline ends. Germline loops: CDR1 LNHDA, CDR2 SQIVND (reference sequence). The length of the CDR3 is 13 residues. The CDR3 DNA is TGTGCCAGTAGTATAGTAACCACGGGTGAGCAGTTCTTC. This gives the protein CASSIVTTGEQFF. The full variable domain, completed using reference TRBV19 and TRBJ2-1, is DGGITQSPKYLFRKEGQNVTLSCEQNLNHDAMYWYRQDPGQGLRLIYYSQIVNDFQKGDIAEGYSVSREKKESFPLTVTSAQKNPTAFYLCASSIVTTGEQFFGPGTRLTVL.

The chain couples TRBV11-2 to TRBJ2-5, with 16 bases that match TRBD2. CDR1 and CDR2 from the germline V gene are SGHAT and FQNNGV. V trimming: 5 bases; J trimming: 4 bases; junction bases outside the gene matches: 13. The CDR3 has 19 residues. This chain's CDR3 is CASSLLPGLAGGIGETQYF. CDR3 sequence (DNA): TGTGCCAGCAGCCTCCTTCCGGGACTAGCGGGAGGGATTGGAGAGACCCAGTACTTC.

The gene calls are TRBV6-1 and TRBJ1-6; 11 nucleotides align to TRBD1. CDR3 length: 14 amino acids. V lost 3 bases and J lost 9; bases outside the gene matches: 1. Germline V gives CDR1 MNHNS, CDR2 SASEGT. CDR3 nucleotides: TGTGCCAGCAGTGAGGACAGGGGGCCTTCACCCCTCCACTTT. Protein product: CASSEDRGPSPLHF.

This chain links TRBV11-2 with TRBJ1-1; 8 bases fit TRBD1. J was trimmed by 5 bases and V by 4 bases; bases with no gene match: 9. CDR1 is SGHAT and CDR2 is FQNNGV in the germline V gene. CDR3 length: 15 residues. The CDR3 spells CASSSWTGPMTEAFF. Written as DNA, the CDR3 is TGTGCCAGCAGCTCCTGGACAGGGCCCATGACTGAAGCTTTCTTT.

Comment on this clone: Other DNA sequences from this sample encode an identical CDR3 as well. The J gene is TRBJ1-1, the V gene TRBV6-5; D is possibly TRBD1 (6 bases). The CDR3 consists of 15 residues. The V end lost 0 bases, the J end lost 5 bases, and 13 bases lay between the germline ends. CDR1 and CDR2 from the germline V gene are MNHEY and SVGAGI. DNA for the CDR3: TGTGCCAGCAGTTACTCGAACCGAGGGGGTACTGAAGCTTTCTTT. Translating it yields CASSYSNRGGTEAFF.

V and J are TRBV7-2 and TRBJ1-1, with D maybe TRBD1 (5 bases). The CDR3 is 15 residues long. V was clipped by 7 bases and J by 4 bases, with 19 bases between them. Germline CDR1 reads SGHTA; CDR2 reads FQGNSA. The chain's CDR3 is CASTLSRAGPTEAFF. As DNA, the CDR3 is TGTGCCAGCACCCTCAGCCGGGCAGGGCCCACTGAAGCTTTCTTT.

This clone has just one count. The chain couples TRBV3-1 (or the pseudogene TRBV3-2) to TRBJ2-1, with D tentatively TRBD1 (5 bases). Germline V gives CDR1 LGHDT, CDR2 YNNKEL (reference sequence). The length of the CDR3 is 14 residues. Trimming stripped 2 bases from V and 8 bases from J, with 13 bases between. This CDR3 is CASSQRGVGDEQFF. The CDR3 DNA sequence: TGTGCCAGCAGCCAACGAGGTGTAGGGGATGAGCAGTTCTTC.